This TCR beta chain was obtained from a study of CXCR3-negative and CXCR3-positive naive CD8 T cells (dated by TCRdb to about 2019). As for the study more broadly: In total, some 130 million TRB reads were obtained, or roughly 1.5 +/- 0.3 million reads per library. Diversity and physicochemical repertoire analyses were performed on about a dozen donors pooled from two independent experiments. The TRBV-TRBJ cluster analysis covered naive subsets from 5 or 6 donors and memory cells from 3 donors.

As for this clonotype: Its binding antigen is unknown.

Broader findings and caveats from the paper: TRB CDR3s from CXCR3-positive naive cells showed higher hydrophobicity (lower Kidera factor 4), lower energy, and higher strength and volume indices than CXCR3-negative naive cells. Freshly isolated PBMCs were used for most assays because CXCR3 expression went down partially after cryopreservation. Both naive subsets had comparably high repertoire diversity, while memory CD8+ T cells had much lower repertoire diversity. Surface CD5, linked to self-reactivity in mice, was comparable between naive subsets; TCR interaction strength was therefore also inferred from TRB CDR3 physicochemical properties. Within the same donor, TRBV-TRBJ usage looked similar between naive CXCR3-negative and CXCR3-positive cells, but memory cells had distinct patterns.

The CDR3 contains 16 residues, cysteine and phenylalanine counted. A DNA sequence was not provided. From the germline V gene, CDR1 is MNHEY and CDR2 is SVGAGI. The sequencer listed for this sample is NextSeq 550. The Human TCR Profiling Kit (MiLaboratory) was used to prepare UMI-labeled 5' RACE TRB cDNA libraries. The full amount of extracted RNA was used for cDNA synthesis, and the full amount of resulting cDNA was used for PCR amplification. Libraries were prepared in parallel using an identical number of PCR cycles. Regarding the original processing steps: With a minimum of two reads required per UMI, MIGEC and MiXCR pulled out about 57,000 +/- 9,900 unique UMI-labeled TRB cDNA molecules from each library. On average, about 40,000 +/- 10,000 functional in-frame TRB CDR3 nucleotide clonotypes lacking stop codons were found per library. After each sample was downsampled to 5000 UMI-labeled TRB molecules, VDJtools was used to calculate diversity metrics such as normalized Shannon-Wiener and Chao1. VDJtools was used to calculate clonotype-size-weighted physicochemical properties of the central five CDR3 residues, namely interaction energy, strength, volume and Kidera factor 4. TCRdb reprocessed the reads, reporting each CDR3 protein sequence once and no DNA. TCRdb's processing, not the authors' own work, is the source of the V and J calls. The table for this sample shows over 100,000 distinct CDR3 sequences. Around 0.36% of the sample lies in the top ten.

For each CD8+ T cell subset, flow sorting was done in triplicate, and 300,000 to 350,000 cells per subset went directly into RLT lysis buffer. Naive CD8+ T cells were defined stringently as CD45RO-CCR7+CD27+CD95- to exclude memory contaminants. Using standard density gradient centrifugation, peripheral blood mononuclear cells were isolated from buffy coats. A FACSAria III was used to flow-sort naive CD8+ T cells into CXCR3-negative and CXCR3-positive populations. An RNeasy Mini Kit was used to extract total RNA from the sorted cells. Recombination linked TRBV6-5 to TRBJ2-5; TCRdb gives TRBD1 as the D gene, but with no DNA this cannot be confirmed. The source material was naive CXCR3+ CD8+ T cells from blood. Per the publication, the cell subset or site label means: CD45RO-CCR7+CD27+CD95- naive CD8+ T cells expressing CXCR3 (TNR3+). The receptor's source is a human donor in good health. Some clones in this sample may be carry-over from other donors' samples. CDR3 loop: CASSYSIGEGLETQYF.